Sequencing of this T cell receptor beta chain was carried out in a study of early stage breast cancer tumors. Study-level information: About 80% of the 16 invasive tumors were ER+, PR+ and HER2-. Each sample averaged around 10-fold read coverage. General study results and limits: In about 85% of the 16 patients, blood comparison separated tumor from normal breast. Tumors had approximately 2.7-fold higher T cell density than normal breast.

This clone has just a few counts. Its antigen is currently unknown. The CDR3 extends over 15 amino acids. Trimming left V 2 bases short and J 1 base short, with 12 bases between. CDR1 is MNHEY, CDR2 SVGAGI, per germline. Repertoires were generated with immunoSEQ multiplex PCR, while TCRdb's copy carries only in-frame clones and drops some. The table records fewer than 30,000 clones, roughly 50% of them present only once. This receptor was identified in a person between 50 and 60 years old with breast cancer. The source material was breast tumor tissue. The chain uses TRBV6-5 and TRBJ2-7; D might be TRBD1 (5 bases). The CDR3 DNA is TGTGCCAGCAGTTACGGGGCTTCGACTTCCTACGAGCAGTACTTC. This encodes CASSYGASTSYEQYF.